This T cell receptor beta chain was sequenced in a study of cytomegalovirus exposure and HLA in healthy donors. PCR was performed using 60 Vbeta and 13 Jbeta primers. The protocol was immunoSEQ multiplex PCR, while the TCRdb copy is restricted to in-frame clones and leaves out a portion. The sample lists about 140,000 clones; around three quarters were seen once. This CDR3 is built from 13 residues. General study findings and limits: The study flagged 150 to 200 TCR beta chains as cytomegalovirus-associated. In a later analysis, a genetic analysis reported fewer productive-TCR N-insertions in an Asian-associated ancestry cluster than the cohort average.

Of note for this clone: Its specificity is not known.

Donors had nominal health at sampling but likely had unrecorded immune exposures. The sample was PBMCs. The rearrangement links TRBV21-1 to TRBJ1-2; TRBD1, the table's D call, lacks a check against the DNA. TRBV21-1 is given as a pseudogene. The source of this sequence is a male donor in good health and CMV-seronegative. The CDR3, as DNA: TGTGCCAGCAGCCAAACAGGGTTTTATGGCTACACCTTC. Translating gives CASSQTGFYGYTF.